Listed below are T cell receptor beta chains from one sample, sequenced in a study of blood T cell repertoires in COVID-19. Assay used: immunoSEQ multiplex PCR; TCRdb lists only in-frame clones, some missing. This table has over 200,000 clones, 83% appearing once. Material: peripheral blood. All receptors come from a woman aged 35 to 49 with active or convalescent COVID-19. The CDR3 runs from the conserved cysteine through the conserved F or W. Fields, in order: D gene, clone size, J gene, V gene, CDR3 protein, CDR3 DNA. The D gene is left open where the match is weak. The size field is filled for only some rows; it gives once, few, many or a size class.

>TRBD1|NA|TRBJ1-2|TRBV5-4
CASSFGQEVYGYTF
TGTGCCAGCAGCTTCGGACAGGAGGTCTATGGCTACACCTTC
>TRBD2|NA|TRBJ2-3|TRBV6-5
CASQAGGTDTQYF
TGTGCCAGCCAAGCGGGAGGGACAGATACGCAGTATTTT
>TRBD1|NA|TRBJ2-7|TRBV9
CASSDGTVDSYEQYF
TGTGCCAGCAGCGACGGGACAGTTGACTCCTACGAGCAGTACTTC
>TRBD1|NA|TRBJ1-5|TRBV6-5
CASSPLQGSNQPQHF
TGTGCCAGCAGTCCATTACAGGGGAGCAATCAGCCCCAGCATTTT
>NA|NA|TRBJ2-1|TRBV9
CASSVGDLATNEQFF
TGTGCCAGCAGCGTAGGAGACCTAGCGACCAATGAGCAGTTCTTC
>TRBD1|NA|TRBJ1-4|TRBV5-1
CASSGSTGGNEKLFF
TGCGCCAGCAGCGGATCGACAGGGGGTAATGAAAAACTGTTTTTT
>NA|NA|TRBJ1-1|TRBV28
CASSPRDFMKAFF
TGTGCCAGCAGTCCACGGGACTTTATGAAAGCTTTCTTT
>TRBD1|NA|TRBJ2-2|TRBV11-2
CASSPLIGQGNTGELFF
TGTGCCAGCAGCCCCCTAATAGGACAGGGAAACACCGGGGAGCTGTTTTTT
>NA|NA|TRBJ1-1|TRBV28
CASSSSAEAFF
TGTGCCAGCAGTTCGAGCGCTGAAGCTTTCTTT
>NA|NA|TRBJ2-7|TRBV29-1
CSVAAEHAAYEQYF
TGCAGCGTTGCCGCTGAACACGCGGCCTACGAGCAGTACTTC
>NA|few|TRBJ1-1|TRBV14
CASSARSPRQEAFF
TGTGCCAGCAGCGCCCGTTCCCCAAGACAGGAAGCTTTCTTT
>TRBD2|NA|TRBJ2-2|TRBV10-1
CASRRGLAAPTGELFF
TGCGCCAGCAGAAGGGGACTAGCGGCCCCCACCGGGGAGCTGTTTTTT
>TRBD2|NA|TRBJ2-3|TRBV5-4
CASSLGLAGGLGSTDTQYF
TGTGCCAGCAGCCTGGGACTAGCGGGGGGGCTGGGGAGCACGGATACGCAGTATTTT
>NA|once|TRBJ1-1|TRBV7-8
CASSLALGGGTEAFF
TGTGCCAGCAGCTTAGCCCTAGGTGGAGGCACTGAAGCTTTCTTT
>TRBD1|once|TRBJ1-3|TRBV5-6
CASTSTGFGNTIYF
TGTGCCAGCACCTCGACAGGGTTCGGAAACACCATATATTTT
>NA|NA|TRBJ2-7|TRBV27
CASSFRTYHEQYF
TGTGCCAGCAGTTTTAGGACTTACCACGAGCAGTACTTC
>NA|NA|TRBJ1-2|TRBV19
CASSMQGGGGYTF
TGTGCCAGTAGTATGCAAGGAGGCGGGGGCTACACCTTC
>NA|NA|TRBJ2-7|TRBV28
CASSLASSGYEQYF
TGTGCCAGCAGTTTAGCGTCTTCAGGCTACGAGCAGTACTTC
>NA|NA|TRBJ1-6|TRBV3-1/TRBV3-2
CASSPQITNSPLHF
TGTGCCAGCAGCCCCCAGATTACCAATTCACCCCTCCACTTT
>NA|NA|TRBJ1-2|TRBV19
CASSIEGARGDGYTF
TGTGCCAGTAGTATAGAAGGGGCGCGTGGGGATGGCTACACCTTC
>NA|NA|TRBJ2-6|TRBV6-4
CASSDLGGTGANVLTF
TGTGCCAGCAGTGACTTGGGGGGTACTGGGGCCAACGTCCTGACTTTC
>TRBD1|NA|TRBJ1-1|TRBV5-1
CASSLDRGRTEAFF
TGCGCCAGCAGCTTGGACAGGGGGCGAACTGAAGCTTTCTTT